This T cell receptor beta chain was obtained from a study of shared clonotypes between healthy human individuals. Study at large: A couple of women and three men aged 18 to 49 served as donors. Overall study results and limits: Non-shared clonotypes had lower generation probabilities than clonotypes shared by all four sorted-subset donors.

This clone occurred a few times. No antigen is known for it. Germline lookup yields CDR1 SNHLY and CDR2 FYNNEI. V lost 3 bases to trimming and J lost 4 bases; unmatched junction nucleotides: 7. The CDR3 extends over 15 amino acids. Authors' methods: As immunoSEQ supplied junction-only sequences (without quality scores), filtering differed. Sequencing used immunoSEQ multiplex PCR; TCRdb keeps in-frame clones, though not all of them. The V and J calls and clone size were taken over from that table, and D and trimming were inferred from the DNA. This sample yields about 510,000 clones, of which 90% to 96% are seen a single time; approximately 0.06% belongs to the top ten.

Sequencing used naive CD4+ T cells sorted from blood. This sample's subset: CD45RA+ positively selected. The chain joins TRBV2 to TRBJ2-7; 9 nucleotides match TRBD2. The receptor comes from a woman younger than 45 in good health. The CDR3 protein is CASSDLESGRYEQYF. In nucleotides, the CDR3 is TGTGCCAGCAGTGACTTAGAGAGCGGGAGGTACGAGCAGTACTTC. The whole variable domain, remainder taken from reference TRBV2 and TRBJ2-7, is EPEVTQTPSHQVTQMGQEVILRCVPISNHLYFYWYRQILGQKVEFLVSFYNNEISEKSEIFDDQFSVERPDGSNFTLKIRSTKLEDSAMYFCASSDLESGRYEQYFGPGTRLTVT.